This T cell receptor (beta chain) was captured in a study of blood T cells in healthy people across ages. Next came a second PCR, run for about 6 to 12 cycles, which used a sample-barcoded 5' primer along with a J-beta primer mix. Each CDR3 protein is one row after TCRdb ran MiXCR on the 5' RACE reads. The profile shows around 1,500,000 distinct CDR3 sequences, 35% to 45% of them singletons. The study's findings and limits: Per-million-T-cell TCR beta diversity fell roughly linearly with age. TCR beta diversity was tightly associated with the proportion of naive T cells.

This clonotype was seen many times. Its antigen is undetermined. The CDR3 covers 16 residues. V was pared by 4 bases and J by 7 bases, with 6 bases of the junction left unmatched. Germline CDR1 and CDR2: SGHTA and FQGNSA. Sequencing was done on a sample of blood. The chain recombines TRBV7-2 with TRBJ2-1; 14 bases line up with TRBD2. This receptor was obtained from a woman in her late teens or twenties in good health. CDR3 residues: CASSSGLAGVKNEQFF. In DNA form, the CDR3 reads TGTGCCAGCAGCTCGGGACTAGCGGGAGTAAAGAATGAGCAGTTCTTC.